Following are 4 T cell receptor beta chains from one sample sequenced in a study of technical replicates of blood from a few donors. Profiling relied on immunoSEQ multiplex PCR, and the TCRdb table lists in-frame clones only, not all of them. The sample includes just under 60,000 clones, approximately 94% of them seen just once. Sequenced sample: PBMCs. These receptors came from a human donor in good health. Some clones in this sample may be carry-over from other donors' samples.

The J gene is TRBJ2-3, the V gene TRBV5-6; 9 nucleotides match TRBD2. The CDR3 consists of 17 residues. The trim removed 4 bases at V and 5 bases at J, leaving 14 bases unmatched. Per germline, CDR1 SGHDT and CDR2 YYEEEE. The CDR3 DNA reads TGTGCCAGCAGCACGGATGTGTTAGCGGGAGTGGGAGATACGCAGTATTTT. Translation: CASSTDVLAGVGDTQYF.

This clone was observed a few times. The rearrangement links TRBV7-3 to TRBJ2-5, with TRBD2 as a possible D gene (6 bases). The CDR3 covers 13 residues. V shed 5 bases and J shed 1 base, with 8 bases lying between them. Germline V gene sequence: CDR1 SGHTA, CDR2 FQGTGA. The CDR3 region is CASSRSGQETQYF. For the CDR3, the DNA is TGTGCCAGCAGCCGTAGCGGCCAAGAGACCCAGTACTTC.

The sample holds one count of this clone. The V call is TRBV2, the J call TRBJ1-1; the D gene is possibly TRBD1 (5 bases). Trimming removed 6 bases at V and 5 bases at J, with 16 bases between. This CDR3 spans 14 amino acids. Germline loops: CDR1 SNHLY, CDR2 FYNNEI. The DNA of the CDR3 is TGTGCCAGCAGCGCCGACGGGGGAGGGACTGAAGCTTTCTTT. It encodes CASSADGGGTEAFF.

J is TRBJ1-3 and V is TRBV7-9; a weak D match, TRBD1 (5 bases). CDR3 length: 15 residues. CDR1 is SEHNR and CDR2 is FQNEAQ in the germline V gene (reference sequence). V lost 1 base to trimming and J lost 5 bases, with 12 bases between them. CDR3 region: CASSLDGQGRNTIYF. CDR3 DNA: TGTGCCAGCAGCTTAGACGGGCAGGGAAGAAACACCATATATTTT. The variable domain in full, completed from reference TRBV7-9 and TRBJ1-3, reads DTGVSQNPRHKITKRGQNVTFRCDPISEHNRLYWYRQTLGQGPEFLTYFQNEAQLEKSRLLSDRFSAERPKGSFSTLEIQRTEQGDSAMYLCASSLDGQGRNTIYFGEGSWLTVV.